A single sample is the source of the 12 T cell receptor beta chains below, sequenced in a study of blood T cell repertoires in COVID-19. Some clones are missing from TCRdb's copy, which holds only in-frame ones; the method was immunoSEQ multiplex PCR. Here the sample spans about 300,000 clones, around 89% being singletons. The sequenced material came from peripheral blood. These receptors were obtained from a woman in her 50s with COVID-19, enrolled during active disease.

This chain uses TRBV10-3 with TRBJ2-7; no reliable D call. Germline assignment: CDR1 ENHRY and CDR2 SYGVKD. V lost 0 bases and J lost 6, with 9 bases in between. The CDR3 runs 13 residues. The CDR3 sequence: CAISESGFGEQYF. The CDR3 bases are TGTGCCATCAGTGAGTCCGGGTTTGGCGAGCAGTACTTC.

This clone turned up a few times. In nucleotides, the CDR3 is TGCGCCAGCAGCTTTGGGGCGGGAGCGGGCCAAGAGACCCAGTACTTC. This gives the protein CASSFGAGAGQETQYF. The gene calls are TRBV5-1 and TRBJ2-5; 7 nucleotides line up with TRBD2. CDR1 is SGHRS and CDR2 is YFSETQ in the germline V gene. The V segment lost 2 bases and the J segment 1 base; nucleotides outside the gene matches: 8. This CDR3 spans 16 amino acids.

The gene calls are TRBV11-3 and TRBJ2-7, with D perhaps TRBD1 (6 bases). The germline V gene has CDR1 SGHNT and CDR2 YENEEA. The CDR3 is made up of 14 amino acids. The ends were cut back, 7 bases at V and 2 bases at J, with 15 bases in the middle. The chain's CDR3 is CASTSLTGPYEQYF. The CDR3 DNA reads TGTGCCAGCACCTCACTCACAGGGCCCTACGAGCAGTACTTC.

This chain joins TRBV24-1 and TRBJ2-2; 7 bases align to TRBD2. The CDR3 is 14 amino acids. Per germline, CDR1 KGHDR and CDR2 SFDVKD. The V segment lost 9 bases and the J segment 4 bases; nucleotides outside the gene matches: 7. The CDR3 reads CATGTTGGTGELFF. In DNA form, the CDR3 reads TGTGCCACCGGGACGACGGGAGGCACCGGGGAGCTGTTTTTT.

This chain links TRBV11-2 with TRBJ2-7; 8 bases line up with TRBD2. Germline V gene data show CDR1 as SGHAT and CDR2 as FQNNGV. The CDR3 spans 14 residues. The trim removed 1 base at V and 4 bases at J, leaving 3 bases unmatched. Here the CDR3 DNA reads TGTGCCAGCAGCTTAGGGACTAGCTCTTACGAGCAGTACTTC. This sequence encodes CASSLGTSSYEQYF.

This chain uses TRBV6-5 with TRBJ2-1; weak D call: TRBD2 (5 bases). V dropped 4 bases and J dropped 10 bases, with 17 bases sitting between them. Germline V gives CDR1 MNHEY, CDR2 SVGAGI. The CDR3 sequence is 14 residues long. The CDR3 here is CASSFTTGVQEQFF. The DNA of the CDR3 is TGTGCCAGCAGTTTTACAACCGGGGTGCAAGAGCAGTTCTTC.

CDR3: CASSPPGTDAYGYTF. CDR3 DNA sequence: TGCGCCAGCAGCCCCCCCGGGACAGATGCTTATGGCTACACCTTC. This chain joins TRBV5-1 and TRBJ1-2, with TRBD1 matching 7 bases. Per the germline V gene, CDR1 is SGHRS and CDR2 is YFSETQ. The CDR3 sequence is 15 residues long. The V segment lost 4 bases and the J segment 5 bases; nucleotides outside the gene matches: 11.

The chain joins TRBV6-5 to TRBJ2-4, with TRBD2 as a possible D gene (7 bases). There are 15 residues in the CDR3. With 6 bases removed from V and 8 bases from J, the gap between germline ends came to 20 bases. Germline V gene lookup returns CDR1 MNHEY and CDR2 SVGAGI. The CDR3 spells CASRQREGGGDIQYF. The DNA of the CDR3 is TGTGCCAGCAGGCAGCGGGAAGGGGGGGGAGACATTCAGTACTTC.

This clone appeared once. This chain joins TRBV7-3 and TRBJ2-2, with 9 bases lining up with TRBD2. CDR3 length equals 15 residues. Trimming cost V 3 bases and J 6 bases; bases outside gene matches: 5. Per germline, CDR1 SGHTA and CDR2 FQGTGA. Written as DNA, the CDR3 is TGTGCCAGCAGCTTGGCTAGCGGGATGCCCGGGGAGCTGTTTTTT. It encodes CASSLASGMPGELFF.

The chain links TRBV18 to TRBJ1-1; tentative D call: TRBD1 (6 bases). CDR3 length: 13 residues. Per germline, CDR1 KGHSH and CDR2 LQKENI. Trimming took 4 bases from V and 7 from J, leaving 13 bases between them. The CDR3 nucleotides read TGTGCCAGCTCACAATCGACAGGAGTTGAAGCTTTCTTT. As protein: CASSQSTGVEAFF.

The J gene is TRBJ2-7, the V gene TRBV4-3; 8 bases are a match to TRBD1. Germline loops: CDR1 LGHNA, CDR2 YSLEER. The CDR3 spans 15 residues. J lost 1 base, V lost 2 bases, and 4 bases had no gene match. DNA for the CDR3: TGCGCCAGCAGCCAAAGAGGACAGGGTTCCTACGAGCAGTACTTC. This translates into CASSQRGQGSYEQYF.

The sample holds a few counts of this clone. The chain has TRBV10-1 and TRBJ1-2, with 7 bases identical to TRBD1. V trimming: 2 bases; J trimming: 2 bases; junction bases outside the gene matches: 5. The germline V gene encodes CDR1 WNHNN and CDR2 SYGVQD (reference sequence). There are 15 residues in the CDR3. CDR3: CASSEVDRVNYGYTF. The CDR3 DNA is TGCGCCAGCAGTGAGGTAGACAGGGTGAACTATGGCTACACCTTC.